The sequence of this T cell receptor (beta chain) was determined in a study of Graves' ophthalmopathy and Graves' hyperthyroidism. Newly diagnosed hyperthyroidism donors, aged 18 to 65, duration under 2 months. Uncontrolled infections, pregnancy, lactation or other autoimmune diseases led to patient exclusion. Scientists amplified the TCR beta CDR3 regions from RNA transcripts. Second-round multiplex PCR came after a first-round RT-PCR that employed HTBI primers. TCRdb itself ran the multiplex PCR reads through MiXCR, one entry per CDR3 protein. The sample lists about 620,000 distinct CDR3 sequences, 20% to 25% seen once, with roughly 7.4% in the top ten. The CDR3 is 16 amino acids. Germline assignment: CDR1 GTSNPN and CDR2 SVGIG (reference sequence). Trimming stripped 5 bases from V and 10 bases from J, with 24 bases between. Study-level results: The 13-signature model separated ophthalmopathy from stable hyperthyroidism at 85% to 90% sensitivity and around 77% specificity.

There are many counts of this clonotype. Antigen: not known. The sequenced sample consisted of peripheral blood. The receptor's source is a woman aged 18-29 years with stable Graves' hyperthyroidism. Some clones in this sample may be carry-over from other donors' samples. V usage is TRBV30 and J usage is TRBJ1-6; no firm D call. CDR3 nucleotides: TGTGCCTGGCAAACTGGGGTGGCAGCATACGGCTCACCCCTCCACTTT. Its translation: CAWQTGVAAYGSPLHF.